The clone carrying this TCR beta chain was picked up a small number of times. The antigen remains unidentified. The sample comes from a study of T cell repertoires in cytomegalovirus infection. This CDR3 has 12 residues. V was pared by 5 bases and J by 8 bases, with 9 bases between. TCRdb called the reads again in MiXCR, with one record for every CDR3 protein. Of some 350,000 distinct CDR3 sequences listed, about 35% were seen once; the top ten hold 13%. The sample consisted of cultured PBMCs, taken from culture after CMV antigen stimulation. The chain combines TRBV12-3 or TRBV12-4 with TRBJ1-4; D gene ambiguous. This clonotype was sampled from a human donor in good health (CMV status not recorded). Some clones in this sample may be carry-over from other donors' samples. CDR3 residues: CASSTWEEKLFF. The CDR3 coding sequence is TGTGCCAGCAGTACGTGGGAGGAAAAACTGTTTTTT.